Included here is one T cell receptor (beta chain) sequence, with context. Its antigen is not known. Trimming removed 8 bases from V and 1 base from J, with 17 bases in between. Germline V gene sequence: CDR1 LNHNV, CDR2 YYDKDF (reference sequence). The CDR3 runs to 15 residues. This sample was included in a study of T-cell memory formation after mild COVID-19. TCRdb re-analysed the 5' RACE reads in MiXCR, keeping a single row per CDR3 protein. The sample contains around 410,000 distinct CDR3 sequences, around 22% of which appear only once. Study-wide findings and caveats: Clones that contracted clustered mainly in CM and EM if CD4+ and in EMRA if CD8+.

Material: PBMCs or a T cell subset sorted from them (not recorded which). This receptor was taken from an adult woman who had mild COVID-19 (a few samples of this study predate the infection). Cell type and time point are not known. This sequence joins TRBV15 and TRBJ2-5; D tentatively reads TRBD1 or TRBD2 (5 bases each). The CDR3 reads CATSGSPPFQETQYF. The CDR3 DNA reads TGTGCCACCTCAGGGAGCCCACCTTTCCAAGAGACCCAGTACTTC.